These 2 T cell receptor beta chains were sequenced from one sample in a study of glioma-infiltrating T cells after dendritic cell vaccination. Clones were sequenced by immunoSEQ multiplex PCR, and TCRdb holds only the in-frame ones, with some missing. Of fewer than 110,000 clones in the sample, approximately 80% were seen once. The sample here was blood, taken before dendritic cell vaccination. These receptors were obtained from a human donor with glioblastoma.

The chain carries TRBV5-1 and TRBJ1-1; 7 positions agree with TRBD1. In germline, CDR1 is SGHRS, CDR2 YFSETQ. The CDR3 has 15 amino acids. V shed 4 bases and J 4 bases; nucleotides not matched to a gene: 10. The CDR3: CASSLPDRAVTEAFF. In DNA form, the CDR3 reads TGCGCCAGCAGCCTGCCTGACAGGGCTGTCACTGAAGCTTTCTTT.

The V call is TRBV6-5, the J call TRBJ2-7, with a weak D call TRBD1 (5 bases). The CDR3 sequence is 13 residues long. Trimming removed 5 bases from V and 8 bases from J, with 16 bases in between. Germline CDR1 reads MNHEY; CDR2 reads SVGAGI. This CDR3 is CASSPARDRKQYF. As DNA, the CDR3 is TGTGCCAGCAGTCCGGCCAGGGATCGTAAGCAGTACTTC.